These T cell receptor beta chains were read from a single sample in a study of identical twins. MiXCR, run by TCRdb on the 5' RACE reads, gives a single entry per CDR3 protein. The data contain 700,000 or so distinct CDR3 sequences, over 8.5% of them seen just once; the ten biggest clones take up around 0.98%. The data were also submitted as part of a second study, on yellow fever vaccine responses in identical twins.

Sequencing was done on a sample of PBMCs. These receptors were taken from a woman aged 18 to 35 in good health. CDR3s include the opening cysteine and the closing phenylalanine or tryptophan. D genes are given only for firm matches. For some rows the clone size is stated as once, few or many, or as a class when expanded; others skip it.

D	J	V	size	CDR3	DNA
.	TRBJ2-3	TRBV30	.	CAWSASTDTQYF	TGTGCCTGGAGTGCTAGCACAGATACGCAGTATTTT
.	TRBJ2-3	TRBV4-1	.	CASGPQHPTTDTQYF	TGCGCCAGCGGGCCACAGCACCCGACCACAGATACGCAGTATTTT
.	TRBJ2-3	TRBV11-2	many	CASSFSVGFTDTQYF	TGTGCCAGCAGCTTTTCGGTAGGCTTCACAGATACGCAGTATTTT
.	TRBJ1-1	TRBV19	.	CASSIYYEAFF	TGTGCCAGTAGTATCTACTATGAAGCTTTCTTT
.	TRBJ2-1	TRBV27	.	CASSLSWAAVHEQFF	TGTGCCAGCAGTTTATCGTGGGCAGCGGTACATGAGCAGTTCTTC
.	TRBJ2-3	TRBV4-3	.	CASSPTPGGVTDTQYF	TGCGCCAGCAGCCCCACCCCCGGGGGCGTCACAGATACGCAGTATTTT
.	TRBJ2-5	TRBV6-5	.	CATELGETQYF	TGTGCCACAGAACTCGGGGAGACCCAGTACTTC
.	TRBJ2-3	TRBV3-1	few	CASSVVQEGMNTQYF	TGTGCCAGCAGCGTGGTTCAGGAGGGTATGAATACGCAGTATTTT
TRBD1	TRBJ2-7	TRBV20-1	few	CSAGKPGQPSYEQYF	TGCAGTGCGGGAAAACCGGGACAGCCCTCCTACGAGCAGTACTTC
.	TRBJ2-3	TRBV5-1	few	CASSLVQSGYSTDTQYF	TGCGCCAGCAGTTTGGTCCAATCAGGGTATAGCACAGATACGCAGTATTTT
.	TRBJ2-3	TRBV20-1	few	CSARPQLTRDTQYF	TGCAGTGCTAGACCCCAGCTAACTCGAGATACGCAGTATTTT
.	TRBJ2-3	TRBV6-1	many	CASRDVTDTQYF	TGTGCCAGCAGGGACGTCACAGATACGCAGTATTTT
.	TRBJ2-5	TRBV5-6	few	CASSLWQQETQYF	TGTGCCAGCAGCTTGTGGCAGCAAGAGACCCAGTACTTC
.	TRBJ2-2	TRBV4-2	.	CASSRDARYDGELFF	TGTGCCAGCAGCCGCGACGCGCGTTACGACGGGGAGCTGTTTTTT
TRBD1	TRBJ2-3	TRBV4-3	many	CASSQDRGLADTQYF	TGCGCCAGCAGCCAAGACAGGGGGCTGGCAGATACGCAGTATTTT
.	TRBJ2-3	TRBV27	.	CASSLKTRAQTGWIADTQYF	TGTGCCAGCAGTTTGAAGACTAGAGCCCAAACGGGTTGGATTGCCGATACGCAGTATTTT
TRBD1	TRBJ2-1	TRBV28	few	CASSLLGGSWDRGQSYNEQFF	TGTGCCAGCAGTTTATTGGGCGGGTCCTGGGACAGGGGGCAATCTTACAATGAGCAGTTCTTC
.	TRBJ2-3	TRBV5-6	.	CASSLSGETDTQYF	TGTGCCAGCAGCTTGTCGGGAGAGACAGATACGCAGTATTTT
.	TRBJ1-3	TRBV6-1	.	CASSEDSGNTIYF	TGTGCCAGCTCGGAGGACTCTGGAAACACCATATATTTT
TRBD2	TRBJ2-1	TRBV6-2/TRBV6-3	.	CASSYESLTSGILSSYNEQFF	TGTGCCAGCAGTTACGAGTCGTTGACTAGCGGGATCCTAAGCTCCTACAATGAGCAGTTCTTC
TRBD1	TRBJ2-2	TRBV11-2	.	CASTRTTGGPNTGELFF	TGTGCCAGCACCCGAACAACAGGGGGCCCCAACACCGGGGAGCTGTTTTTT
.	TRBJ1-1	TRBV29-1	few	CSVEDLIRGAAEAFF	TGCAGCGTTGAAGATCTGATCAGGGGAGCTGCTGAAGCTTTCTTT
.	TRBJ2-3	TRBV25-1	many	CASSGVAGLADTQYF	TGTGCCAGCAGTGGTGTGGCAGGGTTGGCAGATACGCAGTATTTT
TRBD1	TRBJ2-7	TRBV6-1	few	CASSHRGQGWDEQYF	TGTGCCAGCAGCCACCGAGGACAGGGTTGGGACGAGCAGTACTTC
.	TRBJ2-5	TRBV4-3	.	CASSQEMEKTQYF	TGCGCCAGCAGCCAAGAAATGGAAAAGACCCAGTACTTC
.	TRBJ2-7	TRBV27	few	CASSRGERSYEQYF	TGTGCCAGCAGTAGAGGGGAGAGGTCCTACGAGCAGTACTTC
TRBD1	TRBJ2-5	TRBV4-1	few	CASSPERSGGGETQYF	TGCGCCAGCAGCCCGGAACGGTCAGGGGGCGGCGAGACCCAGTACTTC
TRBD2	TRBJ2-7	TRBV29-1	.	CSVGPSGSSYEQYF	TGCAGCGTTGGCCCGAGCGGGAGCTCCTACGAGCAGTACTTC
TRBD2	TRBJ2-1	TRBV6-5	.	CASRYYGGGGDEQFF	TGTGCCAGCAGATATTACGGGGGGGGCGGAGATGAGCAGTTCTTC
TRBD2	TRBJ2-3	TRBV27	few	CASSLTRTRTDTQYF	TGTGCCAGCAGCCTTACCCGGACTAGAACAGATACGCAGTATTTT
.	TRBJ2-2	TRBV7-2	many	CASSPLLVETGELFF	TGTGCCAGCAGCCCGTTGTTGGTAGAGACCGGGGAGCTGTTTTTT
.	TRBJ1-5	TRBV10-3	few	CAISEPGGNQPQHF	TGTGCCATCAGTGAGCCGGGGGGAAATCAGCCCCAGCATTTT
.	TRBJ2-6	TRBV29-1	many	CSVAQGDGSGANVLTF	TGCAGCGTTGCACAGGGCGATGGTTCTGGGGCCAACGTCCTGACTTTC
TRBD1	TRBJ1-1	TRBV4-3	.	CASSQDRTMNTEAFF	TGCGCCAGCAGCCAGGACAGGACCATGAACACTGAAGCTTTCTTT
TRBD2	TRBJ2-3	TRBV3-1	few	CASSSGLDKADTQYF	TGTGCCAGCAGCTCGGGACTAGACAAGGCAGATACGCAGTATTTT
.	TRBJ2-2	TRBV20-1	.	CSARGVRDPPGELFF	TGCAGTGCTAGAGGGGTCAGGGACCCTCCCGGGGAGCTGTTTTTT
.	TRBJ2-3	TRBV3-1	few	CASSQVGSGTDTQYF	TGTGCCAGCAGCCAAGTGGGATCCGGTACAGATACGCAGTATTTT
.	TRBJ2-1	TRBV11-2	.	CASSLVGVRVDNEQFF	TGTGCCAGCAGCTTAGTGGGAGTCAGGGTAGATAATGAGCAGTTCTTC
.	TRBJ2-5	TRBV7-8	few	CASSLELGTETQYF	TGTGCCAGCAGCTTAGAGTTGGGTACGGAGACCCAGTACTTC
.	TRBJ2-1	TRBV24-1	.	CATSDSARSSYNEQFF	TGTGCCACCAGTGATAGTGCTCGAAGCTCCTACAATGAGCAGTTCTTC
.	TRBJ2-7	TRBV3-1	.	CASSPPGEDPTGLVDEQYF	TGTGCCAGCAGCCCACCGGGGGAGGACCCGACAGGGCTGGTCGACGAGCAGTACTTC
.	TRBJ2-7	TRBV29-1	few	CSVDAGAYEQYF	TGCAGCGTTGACGCCGGGGCCTACGAGCAGTACTTC
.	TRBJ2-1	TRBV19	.	CASRGGRRGDNEQFF	TGTGCCAGTAGGGGGGGCAGGAGGGGGGACAATGAGCAGTTCTTC
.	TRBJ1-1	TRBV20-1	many	CSARDKSSGANTEAFF	TGCAGTGCTAGAGATAAGAGTTCAGGGGCGAACACTGAAGCTTTCTTT
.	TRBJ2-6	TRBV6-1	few	CASIPNSGANVLTF	TGTGCCAGCATTCCTAACTCTGGGGCCAACGTCCTGACTTTC
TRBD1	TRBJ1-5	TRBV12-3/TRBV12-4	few	CASSLGRQGPPPQHF	TGTGCCAGCAGTTTGGGAAGACAGGGGCCCCCGCCCCAGCATTTT
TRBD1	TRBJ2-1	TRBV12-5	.	CASGLVPKDRARVYNEQFF	TGTGCTAGTGGTTTGGTACCTAAAGACAGGGCAAGGGTTTACAATGAGCAGTTCTTC
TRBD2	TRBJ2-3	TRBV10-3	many	CAIGGLAVATDTQYF	TGTGCCATCGGGGGACTAGCGGTGGCCACAGATACGCAGTATTTT
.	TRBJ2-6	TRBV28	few	CASSLRGNGANVLTF	TGTGCCAGCAGTTTGAGGGGGAACGGGGCCAACGTCCTGACTTTC
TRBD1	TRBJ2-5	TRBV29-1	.	CSVKQGLETQYF	TGCAGCGTTAAACAGGGGCTGGAGACCCAGTACTTC
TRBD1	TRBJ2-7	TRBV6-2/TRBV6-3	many	CACRDRGYEQYF	TGTGCCTGCCGGGACAGGGGCTACGAGCAGTACTTC
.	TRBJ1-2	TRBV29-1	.	CSVGRESALYGYTF	TGCAGCGTCGGTAGGGAATCTGCACTCTATGGCTACACCTTC
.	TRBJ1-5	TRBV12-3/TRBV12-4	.	CASSFWNQPQHF	TGTGCCAGCAGTTTTTGGAATCAGCCCCAGCATTTT
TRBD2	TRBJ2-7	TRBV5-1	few	CASSLYDSGESTSQYF	TGCGCCAGCAGCTTGTACGATAGCGGGGAGAGTACGTCGCAGTACTTC
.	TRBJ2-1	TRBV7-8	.	CASSLVGGRRSYNEQFF	TGTGCCAGCAGCTTAGTAGGGGGGAGGAGGTCCTACAATGAGCAGTTCTTC
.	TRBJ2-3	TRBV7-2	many	CASSFRTETDTQYF	TGTGCCAGCAGCTTCCGGACAGAGACAGATACGCAGTATTTT
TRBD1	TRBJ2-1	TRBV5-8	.	CASSLAVRQGRNEQFF	TGTGCCAGCAGCTTGGCCGTGAGACAGGGGCGCAATGAGCAGTTCTTC